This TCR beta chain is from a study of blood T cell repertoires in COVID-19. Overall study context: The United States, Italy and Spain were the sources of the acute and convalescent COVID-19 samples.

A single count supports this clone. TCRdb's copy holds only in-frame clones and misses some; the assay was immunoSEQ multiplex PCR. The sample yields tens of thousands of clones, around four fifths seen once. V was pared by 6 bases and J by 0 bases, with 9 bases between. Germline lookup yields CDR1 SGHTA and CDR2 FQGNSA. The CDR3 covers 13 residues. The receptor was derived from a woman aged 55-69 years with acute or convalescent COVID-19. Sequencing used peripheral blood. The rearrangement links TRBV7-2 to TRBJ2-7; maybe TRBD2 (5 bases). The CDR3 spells CASSSGSSYEQYF. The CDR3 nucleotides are TGTGCCAGCAGTTCGGGGTCCTCCTACGAGCAGTACTTC.